These T cell receptor beta chains were read from a single sample in a study of control samples from healthy donors and cancer patients. Assay used: immunoSEQ multiplex PCR; TCRdb lists only in-frame clones, some missing. This sample has roughly 100,000 clones, with approximately 86% found just once. The source material was blood. The receptors originated from a man aged 25-40 years in good health. CDR3s include the opening cysteine and the closing phenylalanine or tryptophan. A D gene is named only where the DNA matches it firmly. The size entry is marked missing in some rows and otherwise reads once, few, many or a size class.

clone_size j_call v_call d_call cdr3_length cdr3_nt cdr3_aa
- TRBJ2-1 TRBV27 - 18 TGTGCCAGCAGTCCCTTTGTAGGTGTAGCGGATAGATACAATGAGCAGTTCTTC CASSPFVGVADRYNEQFF
- TRBJ2-7 TRBV12-5 - 15 TGTGCTAGTGGTTTGGCCCGAGACAGCACCTACGAGCAGTACTTC CASGLARDSTYEQYF
- TRBJ1-2 TRBV28 - 12 TGTGCCAGCAGTTTGTGGGGCTATGGCTACACCTTC CASSLWGYGYTF
- TRBJ2-1 TRBV29-1 - 13 TGCAGCGTTGACAGGGTCTCCTACAATGAGCAGTTCTTC CSVDRVSYNEQFF
- TRBJ2-1 TRBV7-3 TRBD2 17 TGTGCCAGCAGCTTAGGAGTAGGCGGGAGGGCCCAAAATGAGCAGTTCTTC CASSLGVGGRAQNEQFF
few TRBJ2-1 TRBV11-2 TRBD2 15 TGTGCCAGCAGCCCATCTAGCGGGAGGGCCCATGAGCAGTTCTTC CASSPSSGRAHEQFF
- TRBJ2-7 TRBV4-1 - 15 TGCGCCAGCAGCCGCTGGGGAAGAGATGGGTACGAGCAGTACTTC CASSRWGRDGYEQYF
- TRBJ2-5 TRBV7-9 TRBD2 19 TGTGCCAGCAGCCTAGCATACCGGGGGACTAGCGGGAAAAGGGAGACCCAGTACTTC CASSLAYRGTSGKRETQYF
- TRBJ1-3 TRBV27 - 13 TGTGCCAGCAGTTTACGGGAGGGAAACACCATATATTTT CASSLREGNTIYF
- TRBJ2-6 TRBV14 TRBD2 19 TGTGCCAGCAGCCAAGATCTTGGCGGGGGACTCTCTGGGGCCAACGTCCTGACTTTC CASSQDLGGGLSGANVLTF
- TRBJ1-1 TRBV20-1 - 15 TGCAGTGCTAGTAGGTCAGGGCGTCGGAACACTGAAGCTTTCTTT CSASRSGRRNTEAFF
- TRBJ2-1 TRBV4-1 TRBD2 16 TGCGCCAGCAGCCAAGATCTTGGGACTAGCGGGCATGAGCAGTTCTTC CASSQDLGTSGHEQFF
- TRBJ1-2 TRBV18 - 16 TGTGCCAGCTCACCCACCCCGGGTGCCGGGAACTATGGCTACACCTTC CASSPTPGAGNYGYTF
- TRBJ2-7 TRBV7-9 - 16 TGTGCCAGCAGCCCCCCGGGTCGGAGGGTGGCCCACGAGCAGTACTTC CASSPPGRRVAHEQYF
- TRBJ1-1 TRBV29-1 TRBD1 13 TGCAGCGTTGAGCGGGGGACAGTGACTGAAGCTTTCTTT CSVERGTVTEAFF
- TRBJ1-2 TRBV27 - 14 TGTGCCAGCGGAACCTCCTGGGGTATCGACGGCTACACCTTC CASGTSWGIDGYTF
- TRBJ2-1 TRBV9 TRBD2 15 TGTGCCAGCAGCCTACAAGCGGGAGGCTACAATGAGCAGTTCTTC CASSLQAGGYNEQFF
- TRBJ2-7 TRBV18 - 14 TGTGCCAGCTCCGCCGACGCAGGGGACGCCGAGCAGTACTTC CASSADAGDAEQYF
few TRBJ1-6 TRBV25-1 - 14 TGTGCCAGCAACCCCAGCTCCTATAATTCACCCCTCCACTTT CASNPSSYNSPLHF
- TRBJ2-3 TRBV20-1 - 11 TGCAGTGCTAGAGGGGTAAATACGCAGTATTTT CSARGVNTQYF
- TRBJ2-4 TRBV18 - 17 TGTGCCAGCTCACCACAGGGGTCACCTTCAGTCAAAAACATTCAGTACTTC CASSPQGSPSVKNIQYF
once TRBJ2-3 TRBV2 - 12 TGTGCCAGCAGTGTTCTAGAAGATACGCAGTATTTT CASSVLEDTQYF
- TRBJ2-7 TRBV5-6 TRBD1 15 TGTGCCAGCAGCGGTACAGGGGGCTATTTCTACGAGCAGTACTTC CASSGTGGYFYEQYF
- TRBJ2-1 TRBV9 TRBD2 17 TGTGCCAGCAGCGTTTCCGCCGGGACTAGCGGGAACAATGAGCAGTTCTTC CASSVSAGTSGNNEQFF
- TRBJ2-5 TRBV18 TRBD1 13 TGTGCCAGCTCACTGGGACAGAAAGAGACCCAGTACTTC CASSLGQKETQYF
- TRBJ2-7 TRBV2 - 12 TGTGCCAGCAGTGTCCAAGGCTACGAGCAGTACTTC CASSVQGYEQYF
- TRBJ2-7 TRBV19 - 15 TGTGCCAGTGGGAACACACTCGGGCTCGCCCACGAGCAGTACTTC CASGNTLGLAHEQYF
- TRBJ1-1 TRBV5-5 - 15 TGTGCCAGCAGCTTGGTGGTGATCCAGAACACTGAAGCTTTCTTT CASSLVVIQNTEAFF
- TRBJ1-2 TRBV19 TRBD1 15 TGTGCCAGTACCAAACCGGGACAGCTTAACTATGGCTACACCTTC CASTKPGQLNYGYTF
- TRBJ2-5 TRBV4-3 - 16 TGCGCCAGCAGCCAAGATCGGCGGGATAACCGGGAGACCCAGTACTTC CASSQDRRDNRETQYF
- TRBJ2-1 TRBV6-5 TRBD1 15 TGTGCCAGCAGTTACGATAGGGGGCTCGGGAATGAGCAGTTCTTC CASSYDRGLGNEQFF
- TRBJ2-5 TRBV5-1 TRBD2 19 TGCGCCAGCAGCTTGGGGCCTGGGACTAGCGATCCCCACCGAGGGACCCAGTACTTC CASSLGPGTSDPHRGTQYF
- TRBJ1-3 TRBV10-3 - 14 TGTGCCATCAGAACAGGGATGACAGGAAACACCATATATTTT CAIRTGMTGNTIYF
- TRBJ2-7 TRBV6-5 - 14 TGTGCCAGCACCCCGCCCGGACGGGGCTACGAGCAGTACTTC CASTPPGRGYEQYF
- TRBJ2-3 TRBV9 - 16 TGTGCCAGCAGCTTACTCCCGGGTATGGACACAGATACGCAGTATTTT CASSLLPGMDTDTQYF
- TRBJ1-1 TRBV7-8 TRBD1 14 TGTGCCAGCAGCCGAGGGGGCACAAACACTGAAGCTTTCTTT CASSRGGTNTEAFF
- TRBJ1-5 TRBV11-3 - 14 TGTGCCAGCAGCCCCTCATTGAGCAATCAGCCCCAGCATTTT CASSPSLSNQPQHF
- TRBJ2-7 TRBV2 TRBD2 15 TGTGCCAGCAGGGTACAGCGGGAGGGGCTGGGGGAGCAGTACTTC CASRVQREGLGEQYF
- TRBJ2-3 TRBV5-1 TRBD1 16 TGCGCCAGCAGCCCCGGGACAGGGGGAGGTTCAGATACGCAGTATTTT CASSPGTGGGSDTQYF
- TRBJ2-2 TRBV4-1 TRBD1 15 TGCGCCAGCAGCCCGATGGGACAGAGAGCCGGGGAGCTGTTTTTT CASSPMGQRAGELFF
- TRBJ1-2 TRBV28 TRBD1 14 TGTGCCAGCAGTAACCAGGGGGCTTTCTATGGCTACACCTTC CASSNQGAFYGYTF
- TRBJ2-7 TRBV28 - 15 TGTGCCAGCAGAAGTAGGGGGGTCTTGTATTACGAGCAGTACTTC CASRSRGVLYYEQYF